This TCR beta chain comes out of a study of OX40 agonist ivuxolimab in advanced cancers. Study-wide context: The patients received agonistic anti-OX40 (CD134) antibody ivuxolimab. Subjects had a mean age of around 60 years, with a range of about 23 to 90; roughly 83% were male. Hepatocellular carcinoma, melanoma, renal cell or head and neck cancer occurred in dose-escalation patients. General study results and limits: Certain nonresponders likewise exhibited a low normalized T-cell clonal expansion.

The CDR3 spans 14 residues. CDR1 and CDR2 from the germline V gene are MGHDK and SYGVNS. V dropped 2 bases and J dropped 1 base, with 9 bases sitting between them. The assay was immunoSEQ multiplex PCR, and TCRdb's table has in-frame clones only and misses some. The table shows some 51,000 clones, with approximately 90% occurring only once. As regards this clone: No antigen is known for it.

The sequenced sample was CD4+ or CD8+ T cells sorted from blood, obtained in a trial of the OX40 agonist ivuxolimab. This clonotype was sampled from an adult with an advanced solid tumor such as melanoma, head and neck, liver or kidney cancer. The chain combines TRBV25-1 with TRBJ2-7, with D maybe TRBD1 (5 bases). The CDR3 protein is CASSEEAGSYEQYF. The CDR3 bases are TGTGCCAGCAGTGAAGAGGCAGGGTCCTACGAGCAGTACTTC.